This entry lists 4 T cell receptor beta chains sequenced from one sample in a study of T cell repertoires in cytomegalovirus infection. Each CDR3 protein gets one entry after TCRdb re-called the reads with MiXCR. The sample gives approximately 750,000 distinct CDR3 sequences, roughly a third of which show up once; 2.5% to 3.5% is in the top ten. The source material was PBMCs. The source of these receptors is a human donor in good health (CMV status not recorded). Some clones in this sample may be carry-over from other donors' samples.

The V and J genes are TRBV25-1 and TRBJ1-1; D possibly corresponds to TRBD1 (5 bases). Trimming shortened V by 1 base and J by 1 base, and 10 bases separated the two germline ends. Looked up from germline, CDR1 is MGHDK and CDR2 is SYGVNS. The CDR3 consists of 15 residues. The CDR3 reads CASSEWKGTNTEAFF. DNA of the CDR3: TGTGCCAGCAGTGAATGGAAGGGGACGAACACTGAAGCTTTCTTT. Combining the CDR3 with reference TRBV25-1 and TRBJ1-1 gives the whole variable domain EADIYQTPRYLVIGTGKKITLECSQTMGHDKMYWYQQDPGMELHLIHYSYGVNSTEKGDLSSESTVSRIRTEHFPLTLESARPSHTSQYLCASSEWKGTNTEAFFGQGTRLTVV.

V usage is TRBV12-3 or TRBV12-4 and J usage is TRBJ2-3; TRBD2 aligns across 7 bases. The CDR3 runs to 12 residues. Unmatched junction bases numbered 10, after V lost 6 bases and J lost 13 bases. The CDR3 DNA follows: TGTGCCAGCAGATACGGGCTAGCGGCTAAGTATTTT. It encodes CASRYGLAAKYF.

This clonotype was found many times. The J gene is TRBJ1-2, the V gene TRBV7-8, with D unclear. CDR1 SGHVS and CDR2 FQNEAQ come from the germline V gene. The CDR3 contains 15 residues. The V end was cut by 1 base, the J end by 1 base, with 10 bases between. The CDR3 DNA reads TGTGCCAGCAGCTTAGGGGTCGGCTTTAACTATGGCTACACCTTC. Residues: CASSLGVGFNYGYTF.

The V gene is TRBV5-4, the J gene TRBJ2-1; D assignment may be TRBD1 or TRBD2 (5 bases each). Germline CDR1 SGHNT, CDR2 YYREEE (reference sequence). This CDR3 contains 16 residues. V was clipped by 0 bases and J by 7 bases, with 17 bases between them. The CDR3, as DNA: TGTGCCAGCAGCTTGGCCGGGGCGGGCACCGAGAATGAGCAGTTCTTC. Encoded protein: CASSLAGAGTENEQFF.